Listed below are T cell receptor beta chains from one sample, sequenced in a study of T cells after yellow fever vaccination. TCRdb reanalysed the 5' RACE reads using MiXCR and keeps one entry per CDR3 protein. The sample records about 130,000 distinct CDR3 sequences, around 9.8% being singletons. The starting material was CD8+ T cells sorted from PBMCs, obtained on the day of the yellow fever booster vaccination. These receptors all stem from a man aged 18 to 30 who received the YFV17D yellow fever vaccine. The CDR3 runs from the conserved cysteine through the conserved F or W. The D gene is left open where the match is weak. Rows give clone size only sometimes, using once, few, many, or a class for an expanded clone.

d_call j_call v_call clone_size cdr3_nt cdr3_aa
- TRBJ1-2 TRBV9 few TGTGCCAGCAGCGTAGGTGACAGATTAAACTATGGCTACACCTTC CASSVGDRLNYGYTF
- TRBJ2-2 TRBV7-6 many TGTGCCAGCAGCTTAGTGGGCGGGGAGCTGTTTTTT CASSLVGGELFF
TRBD2 TRBJ2-5 TRBV4-1 - TGCGCCAGCAGCCAAGGGCTAGCGGGGACTACACAAGAGACCCAGTACTTC CASSQGLAGTTQETQYF
TRBD1 TRBJ2-7 TRBV29-1 few TGCAGCGTTGAAGAAGACAGGGGGCGCTACGAGCAGTACTTC CSVEEDRGRYEQYF
- TRBJ1-2 TRBV7-9 many TGTGCCAGCAGCTTTAACAAATTGCCGCGTGGCTACACCTTC CASSFNKLPRGYTF
- TRBJ1-1 TRBV28 few TGTGCCAGCAGTTGGCCCCGAGAAGAGCCCACGAACACTGAAGCTTTCTTT CASSWPREEPTNTEAFF
- TRBJ1-5 TRBV21-1 - TGTGCCAGCAGCCAGACCCCCCAGCATTTT CASSQTPQHF
TRBD1 TRBJ2-1 TRBV29-1 - TGCAGCGTTGAAGATGGCAGGGGGCAAGGGAATGAGCAGTTCTTC CSVEDGRGQGNEQFF
TRBD1 TRBJ2-3 TRBV3-1 - TGTGCCAGCAGCCACCAACAGGGGAAAAGCACAGATACGCAGTATTTT CASSHQQGKSTDTQYF
TRBD2 TRBJ2-3 TRBV7-9 - TGTGCCAGCAGCTCCCCCTGGGCTAGCGGCGGGCCAGATACGCAGTATTTT CASSSPWASGGPDTQYF
TRBD1 TRBJ1-6 TRBV6-1 - TGTGCCAGCAGTGAATGGGACAGGGCCTCGCTGAATTCACCCCTCCACTTT CASSEWDRASLNSPLHF
- TRBJ2-2 TRBV7-9 - TGTGCCAGCAGCTTAGGGAGGTTCGCCGGGGAGCTGTTTTTT CASSLGRFAGELFF
- TRBJ1-1 TRBV27 many TGTGCCAGCATAGGTTGGGGGCCTGAAGCTTTCTTT CASIGWGPEAFF
- TRBJ2-6 TRBV7-9 - TGTGCCAGCAGCTTGTGGGGCACTGGGGCCAACGTCCTGACTTTC CASSLWGTGANVLTF
- TRBJ1-1 TRBV2 few TGTGCCAGCAGGGAGTCAGTCGTGGACACTGAAGCTTTCTTT CASRESVVDTEAFF
TRBD1 TRBJ2-1 TRBV5-4 few TGTGCCAGCAGCGCAGGGACAGGCGAGCAGTTCTTC CASSAGTGEQFF
- TRBJ2-7 TRBV6-1 few TGTGCCAGCAGCGTAGATCTCTCCTACGAGCAGTACTTC CASSVDLSYEQYF
- TRBJ2-6 TRBV7-9 few TGTGCCAGCAGCTCTCCTAGGTATGGGGCCAACGTCCTGACTTTC CASSSPRYGANVLTF
- TRBJ2-5 TRBV7-2 - TGTGCCAGCAGCTTAGGGTCTCCCCAAGAGACCCAGTACTTC CASSLGSPQETQYF
TRBD2 TRBJ2-6 TRBV13 many TGTGCCAGCAGCGCCCTGACTAGCGGGGCCAACGTCCTGACTTTC CASSALTSGANVLTF
TRBD1 TRBJ1-1 TRBV12-3/TRBV12-4 few TGTGCCAGCAGTGTACAGGGGATGAACACTGAAGCTTTCTTT CASSVQGMNTEAFF
TRBD1 TRBJ1-1 TRBV19 - TGTGCCAGTGCCTGGACAGGTGGGAACACTGAAGCTTTCTTT CASAWTGGNTEAFF
TRBD2 TRBJ2-5 TRBV3-1 - TGTGCCAGCAGCCAAGGGACTAGCGGTCAAGAGACCCAGTACTTC CASSQGTSGQETQYF
TRBD2 TRBJ2-2 TRBV29-1 few TGCAGCGTCTCCGGGGGACCACTAGCGGGGGTTAACACCGGGGAGCTGTTTTTT CSVSGGPLAGVNTGELFF
TRBD2 TRBJ2-3 TRBV4-3 - TGCGCCAGCAGCCAAGATAGCGGGGGGAGCGCAGATACGCAGTATTTT CASSQDSGGSADTQYF
TRBD1 TRBJ2-4 TRBV20-1 - TGCAGTGCTAGAAACAGGGGGCAGTCAACAATTCAGTACTTC CSARNRGQSTIQYF
- TRBJ2-1 TRBV19 - TGTGCCAGTAGAGAGAGGGGATACAATGAGCAGTTCTTC CASRERGYNEQFF
- TRBJ1-3 TRBV15 few TGTGCCACCAGCAGAGATTGGAGAGGGGGTGGAAACACCATATATTTT CATSRDWRGGGNTIYF
TRBD1 TRBJ2-2 TRBV28 few TGTGCCAGCAGTTTTGGGACAGGTGACACCGGGGAGCTGTTTTTT CASSFGTGDTGELFF
- TRBJ1-2 TRBV20-1 - TGCAGTGCGAACCCTACGGACCTTCCCAACTTC CSANPTDLPNF
- TRBJ1-5 TRBV2 few TGTGCCAGCAGTGCTGTGACAGCAAGCAATCAGCCCCAGCATTTT CASSAVTASNQPQHF
- TRBJ2-3 TRBV7-9 few TGTGCCAGCAGCTCGCAGGGAAGGATGGCAGATACGCAGTATTTT CASSSQGRMADTQYF
TRBD1 TRBJ1-5 TRBV27 - TGTGCCAGCAGTGCGACACTCGACAGGGTAGTTCAGCCCCAGCATTTT CASSATLDRVVQPQHF
- TRBJ2-7 TRBV28 - TGTGCCAGCAGTTATTCGCGGACTACGACAGGATCCTACGAGCAGTACTTC CASSYSRTTTGSYEQYF
- TRBJ2-3 TRBV7-2 few TGTGCCAGCAGCTTTGGAGAGCGCGCAGATACGCAGTATTTT CASSFGERADTQYF
TRBD2 TRBJ2-1 TRBV18 many TGTGCCAGCTCAGCCCTAGCGGGGGGCCCCTTTGCTGAGCAGTTCTTC CASSALAGGPFAEQFF
TRBD2 TRBJ2-2 TRBV11-3 - TGTGCCAGCAGCCCCCGGAGAGCGGGGGGTACCGGGGAGCTGTTTTTT CASSPRRAGGTGELFF
- TRBJ1-1 TRBV19 - TGTGCCAGTAGTAAGCGGACAGCGGGAATAGATGAAGCTTTCTTT CASSKRTAGIDEAFF